The 5 T cell receptor beta chains in this list originate from one sample, sequenced in a study of identical twins. TCRdb reprocessed the 5' RACE reads with MiXCR, giving one entry per CDR3 protein. The profile shows roughly 290,000 distinct CDR3 sequences, 7.5% to 9.5% of them singletons. Separately, the same data were catalogued under a study of yellow fever vaccine responses in identical twins.

The specimen was CD8+ T cells sorted from blood. The receptors shown here come from a woman between 18 and 29 years old in good health.

The CDR3 sequence: CSVDPGTQVGKVNEQFF. CDR3 DNA: TGCAGCGTTGACCCGGGGACACAGGTGGGGAAGGTGAATGAGCAGTTCTTC. The chain has TRBV29-1 and TRBJ2-1, with a weak D call TRBD1 (6 bases). This CDR3 is 17 amino acids long. V was pared by 3 bases and J by 7 bases, with 25 bases between. Germline-derived CDR1 and CDR2 are SQVTM and ANQGSEA.

This clonotype showed up many times. This chain connects TRBV7-9 to TRBJ2-3; no firm D call. Germline V gene sequence: CDR1 SEHNR, CDR2 FQNEAQ (reference sequence). V was shortened by 6 bases and J by 6 bases, with 16 bases between the two germline ends. CDR3 length: 14 residues. The CDR3 region is CASRREFAADTQYF. The CDR3 bases are TGTGCCAGCAGAAGGGAATTTGCCGCGGATACGCAGTATTTT.

This clonotype showed up many times. This chain joins TRBV5-6 and TRBJ2-5; D gene unclear. With 5 bases removed from V and 0 bases from J, the gap between germline ends came to 8 bases. The CDR3 has 13 residues. Germline V gene data show CDR1 as SGHDT and CDR2 as YYEEEE. CDR3 sequence (DNA): TGTGCCAGCAGGGTGGCGAACCAAGAGACCCAGTACTTC. Protein sequence: CASRVANQETQYF.

This clonotype appeared many times. The genes are TRBV3-1 and TRBJ2-1, with 7 bases identical to TRBD1. Per germline, CDR1 LGHDT and CDR2 YNNKEL (reference sequence). Germline trimming cut 4 bases from V and 6 bases from J; bases unmatched to any gene: 9. The CDR3 is 15 amino acids. CDR3 sequence: CASSLEQGPRNEQFF. In nucleotides, the CDR3 is TGTGCCAGCAGCCTTGAACAGGGGCCGCGCAATGAGCAGTTCTTC.

This chain links TRBV6-5 with TRBJ2-3; no firm D call. Germline lookup yields CDR1 MNHEY and CDR2 SVGAGI. The CDR3 runs 16 residues. The ends were cut back, 2 bases at V and 4 bases at J, with 16 bases in the middle. CDR3 sequence reads: CASSYALEKFADTQYF. In DNA form, the CDR3 reads TGTGCCAGCAGTTACGCGCTGGAGAAGTTCGCAGATACGCAGTATTTT.